This T cell receptor beta chain was profiled in a study of OX40 agonist ivuxolimab in advanced cancers. Turning to the study itself: The study gave patients intravenous ivuxolimab at 0.01 to 10 mg/kg every 2 weeks. Study results and caveats: CD4+ and CD8+ blood T cells expanded clonally by week 6 at 0.1 to 3.0 mg/kg.

Method: immunoSEQ multiplex PCR; TCRdb's copy keeps in-frame clones and lacks some. The sample includes about 28,000 clones, 70% to 90% of them seen just once. Turning to this clone: Its antigen is not known.

This CDR3 region has 15 residues. V usage is TRBV21-1 and J usage is TRBJ2-2; TRBD2 is the table's D call, not checked against the DNA. TRBV21-1 is noted as a pseudogene. The clonotype originates from an adult with an advanced solid tumor such as melanoma, head and neck, liver or kidney cancer. The sequences come from CD4+ or CD8+ T cells sorted from blood, collected in a trial of the OX40 agonist ivuxolimab. The CDR3 DNA sequence: TGTGCCAGCAGCAAAGGGGAGCAATCTACCGGGGAGCTGTTTTTT. Translating it yields CASSKGEQSTGELFF.